The entry that follows covers one TCR beta chain sequence. With 0 bases clipped from V and 0 bases from J, the junction kept 7 bases outside the gene matches. CDR1 LGHDT and CDR2 YNNKEL come from the germline V gene (reference sequence). CDR3 length: 18 amino acids. The entry originates in a study of patients and donors after allogeneic stem cell transplantation. TCRdb analysed the RT-PCR reads with MiXCR anew, one entry per CDR3 protein. The sample lists hundreds of thousands of distinct CDR3 sequences, 16% seen once, with 7% to 7.5% in the top ten. The sequencing sample was made of blood, either unsorted or a sorted T cell fraction (not recorded which). This receptor was taken from a human donor who was either an allogeneic HSCT recipient or a stem cell or donor lymphocyte infusion donor (not recorded which). It is not recorded whose cells these are; they may come from a transplant donor. The chain recombines TRBV3-1 with TRBJ2-7; TRBD2 matches at 11 bases. The CDR3 protein is CASSQDSLAGGSSYEQYF. In DNA, the CDR3 is TGTGCCAGCAGCCAAGATAGCCTAGCGGGAGGAAGCTCCTACGAGCAGTACTTC.